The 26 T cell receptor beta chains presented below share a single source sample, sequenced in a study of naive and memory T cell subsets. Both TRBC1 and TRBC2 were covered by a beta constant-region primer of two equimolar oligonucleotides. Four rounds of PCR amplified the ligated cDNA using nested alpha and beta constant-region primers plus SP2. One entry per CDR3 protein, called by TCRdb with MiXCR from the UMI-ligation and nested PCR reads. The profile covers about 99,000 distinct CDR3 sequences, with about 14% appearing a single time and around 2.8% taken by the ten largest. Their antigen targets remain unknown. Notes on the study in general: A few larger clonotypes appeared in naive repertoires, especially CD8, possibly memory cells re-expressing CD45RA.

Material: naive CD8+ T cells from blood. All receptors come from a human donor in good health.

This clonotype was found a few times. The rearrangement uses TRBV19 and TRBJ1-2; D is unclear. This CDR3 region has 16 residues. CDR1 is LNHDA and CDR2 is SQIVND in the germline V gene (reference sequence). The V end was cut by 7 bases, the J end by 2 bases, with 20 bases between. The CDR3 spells CASKSHEDQKNYGYTF. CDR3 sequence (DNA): TGTGCCAGTAAGTCTCACGAGGATCAGAAAAACTATGGCTACACCTTC.

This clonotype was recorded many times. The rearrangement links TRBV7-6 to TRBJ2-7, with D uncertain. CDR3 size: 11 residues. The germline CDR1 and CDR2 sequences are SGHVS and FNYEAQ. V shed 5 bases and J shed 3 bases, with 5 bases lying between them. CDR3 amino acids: CASSNDYEQYF. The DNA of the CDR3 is TGTGCCAGCAGCAACGACTACGAGCAGTACTTC.

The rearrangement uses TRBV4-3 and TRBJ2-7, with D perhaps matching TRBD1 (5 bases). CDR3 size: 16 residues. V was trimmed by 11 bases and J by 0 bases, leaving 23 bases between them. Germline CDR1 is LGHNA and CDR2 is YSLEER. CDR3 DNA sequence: TGCGCCGACAGCCTCTCTGCGACGGTGAGCTCCTACGAGCAGTACTTC. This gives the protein CADSLSATVSSYEQYF.

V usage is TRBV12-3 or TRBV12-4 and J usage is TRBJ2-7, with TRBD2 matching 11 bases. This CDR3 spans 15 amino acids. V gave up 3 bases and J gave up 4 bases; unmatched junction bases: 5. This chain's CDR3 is CASSFGLAGGYEQYF. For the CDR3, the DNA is TGTGCCAGCAGTTTTGGCCTAGCGGGGGGTTACGAGCAGTACTTC.

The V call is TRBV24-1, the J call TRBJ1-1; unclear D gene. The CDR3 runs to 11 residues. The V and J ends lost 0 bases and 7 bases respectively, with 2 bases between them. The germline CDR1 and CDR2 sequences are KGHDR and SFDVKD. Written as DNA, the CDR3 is TGTGCCACCAGTGATTTGGGTGAAGCTTTCTTT. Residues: CATSDLGEAFF.

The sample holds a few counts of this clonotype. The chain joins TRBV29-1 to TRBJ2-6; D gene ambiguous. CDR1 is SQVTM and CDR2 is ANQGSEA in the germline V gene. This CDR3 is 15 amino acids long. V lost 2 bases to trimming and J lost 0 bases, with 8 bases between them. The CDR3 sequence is CSVELYNSGANVLTF. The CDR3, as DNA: TGCAGCGTTGAACTCTATAACTCTGGGGCCAACGTCCTGACTTTC.

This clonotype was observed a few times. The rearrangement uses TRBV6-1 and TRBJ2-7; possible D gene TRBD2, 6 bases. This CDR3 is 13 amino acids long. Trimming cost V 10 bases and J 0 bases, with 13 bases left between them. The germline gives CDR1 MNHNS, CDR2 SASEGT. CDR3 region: CANSEGLSYEQYF. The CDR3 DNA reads TGTGCCAACTCCGAGGGACTCTCCTACGAGCAGTACTTC.

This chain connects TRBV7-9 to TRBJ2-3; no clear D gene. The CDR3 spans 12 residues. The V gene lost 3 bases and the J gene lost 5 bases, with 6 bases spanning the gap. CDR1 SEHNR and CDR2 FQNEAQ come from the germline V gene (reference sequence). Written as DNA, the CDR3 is TGTGCCAGCAGCTTTATTTTAGATACGCAGTATTTT. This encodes CASSFILDTQYF.

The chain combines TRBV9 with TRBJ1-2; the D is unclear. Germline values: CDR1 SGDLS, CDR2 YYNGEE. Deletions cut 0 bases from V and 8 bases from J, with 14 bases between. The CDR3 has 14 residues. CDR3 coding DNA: TGTGCCAGCAGCGTAGCGGCCAACGATCCAGGCTACACCTTC. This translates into CASSVAANDPGYTF.

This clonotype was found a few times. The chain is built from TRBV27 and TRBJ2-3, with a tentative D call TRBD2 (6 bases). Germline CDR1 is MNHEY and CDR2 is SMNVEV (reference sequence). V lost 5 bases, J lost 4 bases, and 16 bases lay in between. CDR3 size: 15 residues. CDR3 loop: CASSPGLLKADTQYF. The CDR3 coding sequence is TGTGCCAGCAGTCCAGGACTACTTAAAGCAGATACGCAGTATTTT.

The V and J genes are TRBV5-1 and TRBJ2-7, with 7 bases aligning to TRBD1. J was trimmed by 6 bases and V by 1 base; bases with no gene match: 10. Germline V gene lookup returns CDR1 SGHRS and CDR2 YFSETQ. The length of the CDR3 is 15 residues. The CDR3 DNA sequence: TGCGCCAGCAGCTTGTCCGGGACAGTGAATTCCGAGCAGTACTTC. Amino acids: CASSLSGTVNSEQYF. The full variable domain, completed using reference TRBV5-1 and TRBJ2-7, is KAGVTQTPRYLIKTRGQQVTLSCSPISGHRSVSWYQQTPGQGLQFLFEYFSETQRNKGNFPGRFSGRQFSNSRSEMNVSTLELGDSALYLCASSLSGTVNSEQYFGPGTRLTVT.

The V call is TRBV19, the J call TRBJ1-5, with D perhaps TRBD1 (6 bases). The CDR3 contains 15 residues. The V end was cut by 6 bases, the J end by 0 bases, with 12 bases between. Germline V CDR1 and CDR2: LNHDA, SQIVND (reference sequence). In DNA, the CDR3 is TGTGCCAGTAGGAAGGACAGCCTTAGCAATCAGCCCCAGCATTTT. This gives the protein CASRKDSLSNQPQHF.

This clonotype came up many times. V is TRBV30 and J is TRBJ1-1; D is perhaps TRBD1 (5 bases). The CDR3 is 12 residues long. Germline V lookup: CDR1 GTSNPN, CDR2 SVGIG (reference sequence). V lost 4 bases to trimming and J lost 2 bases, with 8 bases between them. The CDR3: CAWTTDNTEAFF. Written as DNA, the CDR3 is TGTGCCTGGACGACAGACAACACTGAAGCTTTCTTT.

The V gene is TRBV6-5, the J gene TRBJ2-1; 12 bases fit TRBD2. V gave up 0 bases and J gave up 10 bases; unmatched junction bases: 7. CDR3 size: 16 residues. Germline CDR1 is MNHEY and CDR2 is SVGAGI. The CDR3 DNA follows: TGTGCCAGCAGTTACTCGCGGACTAGCGGGGATAACGAGCAGTTCTTC. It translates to CASSYSRTSGDNEQFF.

The CDR3 bases are TGCGCCAGCAGCCCTCAATCAGTGGGGGGTGAAAAACTGTTTTTT. It specifies CASSPQSVGGEKLFF. The chain combines TRBV4-3 with TRBJ1-4, with D tentatively TRBD1 (5 bases). CDR1 is LGHNA, CDR2 YSLEER, per germline. V shed 4 bases and J shed 7 bases, with 16 bases lying between them. CDR3 length equals 15 residues.

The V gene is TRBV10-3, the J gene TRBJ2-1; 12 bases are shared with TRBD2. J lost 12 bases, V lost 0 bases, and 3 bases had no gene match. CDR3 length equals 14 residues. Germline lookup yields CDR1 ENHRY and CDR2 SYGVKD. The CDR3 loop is CAISESETSGGQFF. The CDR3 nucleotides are TGTGCCATCAGTGAGTCGGAGACTAGCGGGGGGCAGTTCTTC.

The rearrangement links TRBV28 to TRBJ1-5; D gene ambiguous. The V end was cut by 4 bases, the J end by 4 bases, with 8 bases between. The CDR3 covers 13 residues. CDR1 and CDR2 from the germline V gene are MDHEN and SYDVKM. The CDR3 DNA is TGTGCCAGCAGTTCCACGGTTAATCAGCCCCAGCATTTT. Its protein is CASSSTVNQPQHF.

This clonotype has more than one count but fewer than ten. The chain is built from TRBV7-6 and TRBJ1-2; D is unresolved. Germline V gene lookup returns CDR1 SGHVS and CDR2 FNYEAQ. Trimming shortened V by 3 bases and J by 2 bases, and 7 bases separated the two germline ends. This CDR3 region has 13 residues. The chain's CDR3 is CASSFSRNYGYTF. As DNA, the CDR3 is TGTGCCAGCAGCTTTAGTCGAAACTATGGCTACACCTTC.

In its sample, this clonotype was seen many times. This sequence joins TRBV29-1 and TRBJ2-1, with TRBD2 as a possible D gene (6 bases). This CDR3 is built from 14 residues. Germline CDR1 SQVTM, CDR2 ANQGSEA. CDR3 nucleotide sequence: TGCAGTGCGGACGGGAGAGGGGCCTACAATGAGCAGTTCTTC. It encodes CSADGRGAYNEQFF.

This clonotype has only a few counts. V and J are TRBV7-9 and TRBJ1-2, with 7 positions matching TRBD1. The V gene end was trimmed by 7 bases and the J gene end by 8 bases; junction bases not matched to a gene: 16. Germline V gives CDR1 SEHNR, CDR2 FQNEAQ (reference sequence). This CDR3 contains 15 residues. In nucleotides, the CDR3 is TGTGCCAGCAACCGAGGCGGGGACAGTGAAACCGGCTACACCTTC. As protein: CASNRGGDSETGYTF.

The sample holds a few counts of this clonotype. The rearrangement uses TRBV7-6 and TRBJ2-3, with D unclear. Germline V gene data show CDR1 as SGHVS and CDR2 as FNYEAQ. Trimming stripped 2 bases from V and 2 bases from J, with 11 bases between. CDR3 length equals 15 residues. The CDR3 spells CASSLIATHTDTQYF. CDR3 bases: TGTGCCAGCAGCTTAATCGCAACCCACACAGATACGCAGTATTTT.

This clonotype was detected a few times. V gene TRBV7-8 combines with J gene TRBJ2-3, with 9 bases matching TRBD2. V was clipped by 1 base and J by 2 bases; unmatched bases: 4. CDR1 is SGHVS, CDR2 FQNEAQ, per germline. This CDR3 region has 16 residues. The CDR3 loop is CASSLGSGGTTDTQYF. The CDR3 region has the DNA TGTGCCAGCAGCTTAGGTAGCGGGGGCACCACAGATACGCAGTATTTT.

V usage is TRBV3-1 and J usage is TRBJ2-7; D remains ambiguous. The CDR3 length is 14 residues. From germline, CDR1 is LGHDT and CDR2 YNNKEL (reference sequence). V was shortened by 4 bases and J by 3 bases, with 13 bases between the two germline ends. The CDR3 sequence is CASSPTMGIYEQYF. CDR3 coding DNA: TGTGCCAGCAGCCCCACCATGGGTATCTACGAGCAGTACTTC.

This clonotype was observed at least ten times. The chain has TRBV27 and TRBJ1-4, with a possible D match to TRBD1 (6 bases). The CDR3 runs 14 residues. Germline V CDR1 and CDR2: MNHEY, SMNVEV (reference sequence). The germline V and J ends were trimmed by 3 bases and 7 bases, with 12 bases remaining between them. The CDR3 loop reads CASSFQGSFEKLFF. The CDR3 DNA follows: TGTGCCAGCAGTTTTCAGGGGAGCTTTGAAAAACTGTTTTTT.

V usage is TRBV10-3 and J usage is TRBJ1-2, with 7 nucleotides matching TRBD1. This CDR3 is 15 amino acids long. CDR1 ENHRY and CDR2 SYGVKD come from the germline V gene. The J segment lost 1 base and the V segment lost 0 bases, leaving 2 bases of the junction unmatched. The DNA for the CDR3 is TGTGCCATCAGTGAGTCGACAGGGATTAACTATGGCTACACCTTC. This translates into CAISESTGINYGYTF.

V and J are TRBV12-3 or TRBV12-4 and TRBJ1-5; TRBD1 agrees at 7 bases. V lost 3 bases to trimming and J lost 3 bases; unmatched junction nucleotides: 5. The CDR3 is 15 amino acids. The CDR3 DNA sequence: TGTGCCAGCAGTTTCTTCACAGGGGCCAATCAGCCCCAGCATTTT. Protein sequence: CASSFFTGANQPQHF.